Described below is a single T cell receptor beta chain sequence and its context. This sample stems from a study of blood T cell repertoires in COVID-19. Study in general: There were acute and convalescent COVID-19 samples, and they came from the United States, Italy and Spain. PBMCs, B-cell-depleted T cells, or T cells provided the cDNA or gDNA that made up the material.

The junction had 10 bases not matched to a gene; V was cut back by 6 bases and J by 8 bases. The CDR3 covers 14 residues. Germline assignment: CDR1 SGHRS and CDR2 YFSETQ. Authors' processing steps: Using reference gene primer amplification, nucleated cell counts were estimated. Produced via immunoSEQ multiplex PCR; TCRdb's table is partial and in-frame only. V and J calls and clone size come straight from that table; D and trimming were deduced from the DNA. The repertoire holds some 200,000 clones, with about 91% as singletons. Source material: peripheral blood. The clonotype originates from a woman aged 40 to 49 with acute or convalescent COVID-19. The V and J genes are TRBV5-1 and TRBJ2-1; the match to TRBD1 covers 8 bases. CDR3 sequence: CASTTGGKFDEQFF. The CDR3 DNA follows: TGCGCCAGCACTACAGGGGGAAAATTCGATGAGCAGTTCTTC.